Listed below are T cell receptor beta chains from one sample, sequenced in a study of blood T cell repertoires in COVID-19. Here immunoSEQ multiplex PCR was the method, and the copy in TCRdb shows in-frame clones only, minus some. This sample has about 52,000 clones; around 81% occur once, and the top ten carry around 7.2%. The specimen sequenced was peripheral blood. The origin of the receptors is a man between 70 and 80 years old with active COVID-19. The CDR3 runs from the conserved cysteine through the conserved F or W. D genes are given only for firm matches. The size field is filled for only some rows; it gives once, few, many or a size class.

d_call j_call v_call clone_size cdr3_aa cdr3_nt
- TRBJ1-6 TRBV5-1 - CASSLDPPGPSSYNSPLHF TGCGCCAGCAGCTTGGACCCCCCAGGGCCCAGCTCCTATAATTCACCCCTCCACTTT
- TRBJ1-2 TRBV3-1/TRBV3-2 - CASSPSNYGYTF TGTGCCAGCAGTCCTTCTAACTATGGCTACACCTTC
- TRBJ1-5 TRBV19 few CASSIVGGRGNQPQHF TGTGCCAGTAGTATAGTCGGGGGTAGGGGCAATCAGCCCCAGCATTTT
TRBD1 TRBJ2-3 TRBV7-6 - CASSLPGTGTDTQYF TGTGCCAGCAGCTTACCAGGGACAGGAACAGATACGCAGTATTTT
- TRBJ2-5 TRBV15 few CATSRDFRGSPQETQYF TGTGCCACCAGCAGAGATTTCCGGGGAAGCCCCCAAGAGACCCAGTACTTC
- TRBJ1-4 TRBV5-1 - CASSSDTFTNEKLFF TGCGCCAGCAGCTCAGACACCTTTACTAATGAAAAACTGTTTTTT
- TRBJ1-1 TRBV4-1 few CASSQVAGNTEAFF TGCGCCAGCAGCCAAGTTGCGGGGAACACTGAAGCTTTCTTT
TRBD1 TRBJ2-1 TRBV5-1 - CASKGQGHSYNEQFF TGCGCCAGCAAAGGACAGGGCCACTCCTACAATGAGCAGTTCTTC
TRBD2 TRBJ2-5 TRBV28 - CASSLPGLVGTQYF TGTGCCAGCAGTTTACCGGGACTAGTGGGGACCCAGTACTTC
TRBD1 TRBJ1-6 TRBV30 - CAWRGQGNSPLHF TGTGCCTGGAGGGGACAGGGGAATTCACCCCTCCACTTT
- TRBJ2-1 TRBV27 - CAVATGQGYNEQFF TGTGCCGTTGCTACTGGGCAGGGGTATAATGAGCAGTTCTTC
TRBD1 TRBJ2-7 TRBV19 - CASSNLNPGTGNYEQYF TGTGCCAGTAGTAACCTAAACCCCGGGACAGGAAACTACGAGCAGTACTTC
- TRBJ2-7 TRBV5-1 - CASSLAGTISYEQYF TGCGCCAGCAGCTTGGCCGGGACAATCTCCTACGAGCAGTACTTC
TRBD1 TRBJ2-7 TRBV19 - CASSVTGANRYEQYF TGTGCCAGTAGTGTCACAGGGGCAAATCGCTACGAGCAGTACTTC
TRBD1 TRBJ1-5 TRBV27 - CASSLSGTGGNQPQHF TGTGCCAGCAGTTTAAGTGGGACAGGGGGCAATCAGCCCCAGCATTTT
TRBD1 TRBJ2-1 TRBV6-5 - CASTRRDRASNEQFF TGTGCCAGCACGCGCCGGGACAGGGCTTCCAATGAGCAGTTCTTC
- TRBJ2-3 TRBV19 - CASSIVEDTQYF TGTGCCAGTAGTATCGTCGAGGATACGCAGTATTTT
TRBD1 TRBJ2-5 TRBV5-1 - CASSLATGSIQETQYF TGCGCCAGCAGCTTGGCGACAGGGTCGATCCAAGAGACCCAGTACTTC
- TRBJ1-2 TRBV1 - CTERQGVGYGYTF TGCACCGAAAGACAGGGGGTGGGCTATGGCTACACCTTC
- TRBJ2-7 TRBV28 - CASSFITNRGQGEQYF TGTGCCAGCAGTTTTATAACCAACCGCGGCCAAGGCGAGCAGTACTTC
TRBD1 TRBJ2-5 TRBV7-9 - CAIDRGFAETQYF TGTGCCATCGACAGGGGGTTTGCGGAGACCCAGTACTTC
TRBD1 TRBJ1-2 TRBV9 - CASSVDIQGAMGGGYGYTF TGTGCCAGCAGCGTAGATATCCAGGGGGCGATGGGAGGTGGCTATGGCTACACCTTC
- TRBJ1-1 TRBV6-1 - CASSELWNTEAFF TGTGCCAGCAGTGAACTATGGAACACTGAAGCTTTCTTT
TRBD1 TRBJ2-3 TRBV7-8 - CASSLEGQLTDTQYF TGTGCCAGCAGCTTAGAGGGACAGCTCACAGATACGCAGTATTTT